The 23 T cell receptor beta chains reported below all come from one sample, sequenced in a study of T cells in Graves' hyperthyroidism and ophthalmopathy. Using RNA transcripts as the source, TCR beta CDR3 regions were amplified. The HTBI primer set served for first-round RT-PCR of the TCR CDR3. TCRdb re-analysed the multiplex PCR reads in MiXCR, keeping a single row per CDR3 protein. The sample records 75,000 to 100,000 distinct CDR3 sequences, about 37% being singletons. The sequenced sample consisted of peripheral blood or thyroid tissue (not recorded which). These receptors were collected from a woman in her twenties or thirties with Graves' hyperthyroidism.

In this sample, this clonotype turned up a few times. The chain has TRBV7-2 and TRBJ2-7; 10 bases agree with TRBD2. CDR3 size: 17 residues. Germline assignment: CDR1 SGHTA and CDR2 FQGNSA. V dropped 5 bases and J dropped 0; count of bases not matched to a gene: 10. CDR3 loop: CASSGLAGAQSSYEQYF. CDR3 coding DNA: TGTGCCAGCAGCGGTCTAGCGGGAGCCCAAAGCTCCTACGAGCAGTACTTC.

This clonotype was seen just once. Being one base from a much bigger clone, this may be a read error. This chain connects TRBV4-1 to TRBJ1-2; no clear D. The V gene lost 0 bases and the J gene lost 0 bases, with 17 bases spanning the gap. Germline CDR1 and CDR2: MGHRA and YSYEKL. The CDR3 sequence is 18 residues long. The DNA for the CDR3 is TGCGCCAGCAGCCAAGATCTGGGGTACCCTGTTTCTAACTATGGCTACACCTTC. Translated, it gives CASSQDLGYPVSNYGYTF.

In DNA form, the CDR3 reads TGTGCCAGCAGTTCCCGAATAGCGGGAGGACCGATGCGCTACGAGCAGTACTTC. Translating it yields CASSSRIAGGPMRYEQYF. The chain employs TRBV6-9 and TRBJ2-7, with 10 bases aligning to TRBD2. V lost 4 bases to trimming and J lost 3 bases; unmatched junction nucleotides: 15. The CDR3 is made up of 18 amino acids. CDR1 and CDR2 from the germline V gene are MNHGY and SVAAGI.

The chain employs TRBV11-2 and TRBJ1-3, with D perhaps matching TRBD1 (6 bases). The CDR3 is made up of 18 amino acids. Germline CDR1 reads SGHAT; CDR2 reads FQNNGV. With 3 bases removed from V and 2 bases from J, the gap between germline ends came to 20 bases. The CDR3 spells CASSFLSGQRGTGNTIYF. The CDR3 nucleotides read TGTGCCAGCAGCTTCTTATCGGGACAAAGAGGCACTGGAAACACCATATATTTT.

About this clonotype: One base away lies a much larger clone, so this may be a sequencing read error. The chain is built from TRBV29-1 and TRBJ1-1; D ambiguous. Trimming left V 2 bases short and J 10 bases short, with 17 bases between. The CDR3 extends over 13 amino acids. Germline values: CDR1 SQVTM, CDR2 ANQGSEA. The CDR3, as DNA: TGCAGCGTTGAATCATCCCTTCTCCGGGGAGCTTTCTTT. Its translation is CSVESSLLRGAFF.

Points on this clonotype: One end of the junction is discordant with germline, which a read error may explain. This chain connects TRBV7-2 to TRBJ2-2, with no clear D. CDR1 is SGHTA and CDR2 is FQGNSA in the germline V gene. This CDR3 is 14 amino acids long. The CDR3 spells CTSSPDPNAGELFF. The CDR3 nucleotides read TGTACCAGCAGTCCCGACCCGAACGCCGGGGAGCTGTTTTTT.

Note on this clonotype: Possible read error: a much larger clone is one base away. CDR3 region: CAWNLPGQPQDF. The CDR3 DNA is TGTGCCTGGAACCTTCCAGGCCAACCCCAGGATTTT. The J gene is TRBJ1-5, the V gene TRBV15; no clear D. Germline V lookup: CDR1 LNHNV, CDR2 YYDKDF (reference sequence). The CDR3 covers 12 residues.

This clonotype has a count of ten or more. V gene TRBV15 combines with J gene TRBJ2-3, with a possible D match to TRBD2 (6 bases). The CDR3 covers 16 residues. Germline V gene sequence: CDR1 LNHNV, CDR2 YYDKDF (reference sequence). V was clipped by 4 bases and J by 4 bases, with 18 bases between them. CDR3 bases: TGTGCCACCAGCACCGGGACTTCTGCATTTCCAGATACGCAGTATTTT. Its protein product is CATSTGTSAFPDTQYF.

This clonotype was seen at least ten times. The genes are TRBV20-1 and TRBJ1-4; the D is unclear. V lost 2 bases, J lost 7 bases, and 8 bases lay in between. CDR3 length: 12 amino acids. Germline V CDR1 and CDR2: DFQATT, SNEGSKA (reference sequence). CDR3 DNA sequence: TGCAGTGCTAGAAAAGGGATTGAAAAACTGTTTTTT. The encoded protein is CSARKGIEKLFF.

In the case of this clonotype: The CDR3 does not end in the conserved phenylalanine or tryptophan, so this is likely a read error. Because the CDR3's place on the DNA is in doubt, the DNA is left out and the CDR3 is given as listed by TCRdb. V gene TRBV7-3 combines with J gene TRBJ2-2; whether TRBD1, the table's D call, matches the DNA was not checked. CDR1 and CDR2 from the germline V gene are SGHTA and FQGTGA. The CDR3 adds up to 15 amino acids, both ends counted. The CDR3 protein is CASSPGTGYTGELCA.

Ten or more counts support this clonotype. This chain uses TRBV6-6 with TRBJ1-1; D possibly corresponds to TRBD1 (6 bases). Looked up from germline, CDR1 is MNHNY and CDR2 is SVGAGI (reference sequence). This CDR3 is built from 12 residues. V lost 10 bases, J lost 3 bases, and 12 bases lay in between. The chain's CDR3 is CATQGLDTEAFF. The CDR3 coding sequence is TGTGCCACACAGGGCTTGGACACTGAAGCTTTCTTT.

The chain joins TRBV20-1 to TRBJ2-5; 12 nucleotides align to TRBD1. The CDR3 consists of 16 residues. V shed 8 bases and J 0 bases; nucleotides not matched to a gene: 10. Germline V gene data show CDR1 as DFQATT and CDR2 as SNEGSKA (reference sequence). As DNA, the CDR3 is TGCAGTCCACACCTCCGGGACAGGGGGCACCAAGAGACCCAGTACTTC. Residues: CSPHLRDRGHQETQYF.

This clonotype was found once. The chain combines TRBV12-3 or TRBV12-4 with TRBJ2-5; no clear D. The CDR3 runs to 12 residues. Trimming took off 5 bases at V and 9 bases at J, with 13 bases between the two ends. The CDR3 DNA is TGTGCCAGCAGTGTCGACCCTCAGCCCCAGTACTTC. As protein: CASSVDPQPQYF.

This clonotype was observed at least ten times. The chain carries TRBV7-6 and TRBJ1-1, with TRBD1 as a possible D gene (6 bases). The CDR3 spans 14 residues. Germline CDR1 reads SGHVS; CDR2 reads FNYEAQ. V shed 3 bases and J shed 0 bases, with 8 bases lying between them. The CDR3 sequence: CASSLGHVNTEAFF. Here the CDR3 DNA reads TGTGCCAGCAGCTTGGGACACGTGAACACTGAAGCTTTCTTT.

This chain connects TRBV7-8 to TRBJ2-7; a possible D gene is TRBD2 (6 bases). V lost 3 bases and J 0 bases, leaving 9 bases between the germline ends. Germline V gene data show CDR1 as SGHVS and CDR2 as FQNEAQ. This CDR3 comprises 14 residues. Here the CDR3 reads CASSFASVSYEQYF. As DNA, the CDR3 is TGTGCCAGCAGCTTTGCTAGCGTCTCCTACGAGCAGTACTTC.

In its sample, this clonotype was seen many times. The V gene is TRBV14, the J gene TRBJ2-2; weak D call: TRBD1 (6 bases). In germline, CDR1 is SGHDN, CDR2 FVKESK. Trimming cost V 6 bases and J 6 bases, with 17 bases left between them. There are 15 residues in the CDR3. CDR3 protein: CASSVGAGSAGELFF. In DNA form, the CDR3 reads TGTGCCAGCAGTGTGGGGGCAGGGTCTGCCGGGGAGCTGTTTTTT.

The chain uses TRBV5-6 and TRBJ2-7; D remains unclear. Looked up from germline, CDR1 is SGHDT and CDR2 is YYEEEE. Trimming pared 2 bases from V and 2 bases from J, leaving 11 bases between. The CDR3 totals 14 residues. CDR3 DNA: TGTGCCAGCAGCTTCAGTGTCGGTACCTACGAGCAGTACTTC. Its translation: CASSFSVGTYEQYF.

This clonotype was observed a few times. The junction shows a germline mismatch at one end, possibly a read error. The V and J genes are TRBV11-2 and TRBJ1-5; 8 bases are a match to TRBD1. This CDR3 contains 19 residues. Looked up from germline, CDR1 is SGHAT and CDR2 is FQNNGV. CDR3 nucleotide sequence: TGCGCCAGCAGCCACCCCGACAGGGGACAAAAATATAGCAATCAGCCCCAGCATTTT. Its translation: CASSHPDRGQKYSNQPQHF.

The chain uses TRBV5-1 and TRBJ1-2; tentative D call: TRBD1 (5 bases). CDR3 length: 14 amino acids. Trimming pared 0 bases from V and 1 base from J, leaving 7 bases between. Germline V CDR1 and CDR2: SGHRS, YFSETQ. CDR3: CASSLGGHNYGYTF. The CDR3 nucleotides are TGCGCCAGCAGCTTGGGGGGCCATAACTATGGCTACACCTTC.

This clonotype has at least ten counts. The chain links TRBV6-6 to TRBJ1-2; D ambiguous. The CDR3 is made up of 16 amino acids. Per germline, CDR1 MNHNY and CDR2 SVGAGI (reference sequence). V was cut by 0 bases and J by 5 bases, with 16 bases left in between. The CDR3 DNA follows: TGTGCCAGCAGTTACTCGAATGTCCGGCCCCTTTATGGCTACACCTTC. This codes for CASSYSNVRPLYGYTF.

In its sample, this clonotype was seen many times. The chain couples TRBV6-5 to TRBJ2-7; D is unresolved. Germline values: CDR1 MNHEY, CDR2 SVGAGI. V lost 4 bases and J lost 6, with 7 bases in between. This CDR3 has 11 residues. CDR3 nucleotides: TGTGCCAGCAGTTCCCACTTCGAGCAGTACTTC. Its translation: CASSSHFEQYF.

Only a few counts were recorded for this clonotype. The J gene is TRBJ2-7, the V gene TRBV7-2; 9 bases fit TRBD1. The ends lost 1 base at V and 5 bases at J; junction bases unmatched: 3. Germline V gives CDR1 SGHTA, CDR2 FQGNSA. The length of the CDR3 is 14 residues. The CDR3: CASSLGTGDDEQYF. CDR3 DNA sequence: TGTGCCAGCAGCTTAGGGACAGGGGATGACGAGCAGTACTTC.

Ten or more counts support this clonotype. As DNA, the CDR3 is TGTGCCAGCAGTGAACCTAGGGACTACGTATCCTACGAGCAGTACTTC. It translates to CASSEPRDYVSYEQYF. The chain joins TRBV6-1 to TRBJ2-7; TRBD2 agrees at 7 bases. The CDR3 runs 16 residues. Germline CDR1 and CDR2: MNHNS and SASEGT. The junction had 8 bases not matched to a gene; V was cut back by 2 bases and J by 1 base.